The 25 T cell receptor beta chains presented below share a single source sample, sequenced in a study of blood T cell repertoires in COVID-19. TCRdb's table, derived via immunoSEQ multiplex PCR, lists solely in-frame clones and lacks some. Of about 130,000 clones in the sample, roughly 83% were seen once. Sequencing was performed on peripheral blood. The receptors were gathered from a woman of 80 years or more with acute or convalescent COVID-19.

The chain carries TRBV6-1 and TRBJ1-1; D is ambiguous. The CDR3 runs to 14 residues. V was trimmed by 1 base and J by 1 base, leaving 7 bases between them. CDR1 is MNHNS, CDR2 SASEGT, per germline. CDR3 bases: TGTGCCAGCAGTGAAGGGGCGGGGAACACTGAAGCTTTCTTT. This gives the protein CASSEGAGNTEAFF.

V usage is TRBV30 and J usage is TRBJ2-4, with D maybe TRBD1 (5 bases). Germline lookup yields CDR1 GTSNPN and CDR2 SVGIG (reference sequence). Deletions cut 0 bases from V and 0 bases from J, with 12 bases between. CDR3 size: 16 residues. DNA of the CDR3: TGTGCCTGGAGTGTACAGGTTAGACTAGCCAAAAACATTCAGTACTTC. This translates into CAWSVQVRLAKNIQYF.

This chain links TRBV10-1 with TRBJ2-1; 10 bases agree with TRBD1. The V gene's germline CDR1 is WNHNN and CDR2 SYGVQD (reference sequence). Trimming removed 0 bases from V and 8 bases from J; junction bases left unmatched: 4. There are 15 residues in the CDR3. The CDR3 nucleotides read TGCGCCAGCAGTGAGTCGGGGACAGGGGTCGATGAGCAGTTCTTC. Its translation: CASSESGTGVDEQFF.

V usage is TRBV10-3 and J usage is TRBJ1-6; perhaps TRBD1 as D (5 bases). The V and J ends lost 6 bases and 8 bases respectively, with 14 bases between them. CDR3 length equals 14 residues. CDR1 is ENHRY, CDR2 SYGVKD, per germline. The CDR3 region is CAISGDREDSPLHF. As DNA, the CDR3 is TGTGCCATCAGCGGTGACAGAGAGGATTCACCCCTCCACTTT.

Regarding this clone: At one end the junction does not follow the germline gene, possibly because of a read error. The rearrangement uses TRBV20-1 and TRBJ2-7, with 8 positions matching TRBD1. The CDR3 contains 11 residues. Germline CDR1 DFQATT, CDR2 SNEGSKA (reference sequence). The CDR3 nucleotides are TGCAGTGCTGGAGACAGGGGCGAGCAGTACTTC. This encodes CSAGDRGEQYF.

This chain links TRBV7-2 with TRBJ1-2; D is perhaps TRBD1 (6 bases). V lost 5 bases, J lost 8 bases, and 15 bases lay in between. The V gene's germline CDR1 is SGHTA and CDR2 FQGNSA. The CDR3 length is 13 residues. CDR3 loop: CASSQDRDNGYTF. CDR3 DNA: TGTGCCAGCAGCCAAGACCGGGACAACGGCTACACCTTC.

This clone was seen at least ten times. The rearrangement joins TRBV7-9 to TRBJ1-2, with 9 bases identical to TRBD1. The ends lost 5 bases at V and 8 bases at J; junction bases unmatched: 3. The CDR3 extends over 12 amino acids. Germline V lookup: CDR1 SEHNR, CDR2 FQNEAQ (reference sequence). The CDR3 loop reads CASSRDRAGYTF. CDR3 DNA sequence: TGTGCCAGCAGCAGGGACAGGGCAGGCTACACCTTC.

The chain recombines TRBV5-1 with TRBJ2-5; possibly TRBD1 for D (7 bases). There are 17 residues in the CDR3. The germline V gene has CDR1 SGHRS and CDR2 YFSETQ. V gave up 0 bases and J gave up 3 bases, with 18 bases separating them. The CDR3 loop is CASSLVGGRQGEETQYF. The CDR3 DNA is TGCGCCAGCAGCTTGGTAGGAGGGAGACAGGGTGAAGAGACCCAGTACTTC.

The J gene is TRBJ2-5, the V gene TRBV7-8; 8 bases line up with TRBD1. The germline V gene encodes CDR1 SGHVS and CDR2 FQNEAQ. V was pared by 2 bases and J by 6 bases, with 8 bases of the junction left unmatched. The CDR3 is made up of 15 amino acids. The CDR3 here is CASSLLAQGAKTQYF. The CDR3 bases are TGTGCCAGCAGCTTATTGGCTCAGGGGGCCAAGACCCAGTACTTC.

V gene TRBV6-5 combines with J gene TRBJ2-2; TRBD1 matches 7 bases. The germline V gene encodes CDR1 MNHEY and CDR2 SVGAGI. With 4 bases clipped from V and 4 bases from J, the junction kept 3 bases outside the gene matches. There are 14 residues in the CDR3. The CDR3: CASSWGQFTGELFF. CDR3 DNA: TGTGCCAGCAGTTGGGGACAGTTCACCGGGGAGCTGTTTTTT.

This chain uses TRBV30 with TRBJ1-4, with D hard to call. The length of the CDR3 is 12 residues. Between the trimmed V and J ends, which lost 4 bases and 7 bases, there was a span of 10 bases. Germline lookup yields CDR1 GTSNPN and CDR2 SVGIG (reference sequence). As DNA, the CDR3 is TGTGCCTGGACGAGGGTAGCTGAAAAACTGTTTTTT. It translates to CAWTRVAEKLFF. Full variable domain (missing parts from reference TRBV30 and TRBJ1-4): SQTIHQWPATLVQPVGSPLSLECTVEGTSNPNLYWYRQAAGRGLQLLFYSVGIGQISSEVPQNLSASRPQDRQFILSSKKLLLSDSGFYLCAWTRVAEKLFFGSGTQLSVL.

The gene calls are TRBV6-5 and TRBJ1-3; possibly TRBD1 for D (6 bases). Trimming removed 4 bases from V and 10 bases from J, with 14 bases in between. Germline V gene data show CDR1 as MNHEY and CDR2 as SVGAGI. There are 13 residues in the CDR3. CDR3: CASSFRQVGTIYF. CDR3 DNA sequence: TGTGCCAGCAGTTTCCGACAGGTCGGGACCATATATTTT.

The rearrangement joins TRBV7-9 to TRBJ1-4; D possibly corresponds to TRBD1 (6 bases). Looked up from germline, CDR1 is SEHNR and CDR2 is FQNEAQ (reference sequence). This CDR3 has 18 residues. Trimming pared 7 bases from V and 1 base from J, leaving 22 bases between. The CDR3: CASTSRDTISGTNEKLFF. CDR3 nucleotide sequence: TGTGCCAGCACTTCCCGGGACACCATCAGTGGAACTAATGAAAAACTGTTTTTT. The full variable domain, rest sourced from reference TRBV7-9 and TRBJ1-4, is DTGVSQNPRHKITKRGQNVTFRCDPISEHNRLYWYRQTLGQGPEFLTYFQNEAQLEKSRLLSDRFSAERPKGSFSTLEIQRTEQGDSAMYLCASTSRDTISGTNEKLFFGSGTQLSVL.

V usage is TRBV3-1 (or the pseudogene TRBV3-2) and J usage is TRBJ2-3; D is possibly TRBD2 (5 bases). The V gene's germline CDR1 is LGHDT and CDR2 YNNKEL (reference sequence). CDR3 size: 18 residues. Trimming took off 1 base at V and 1 base at J, with 18 bases between the two ends. CDR3 amino acids: CASSQGMTMARGTDTQYF. In DNA, the CDR3 is TGTGCCAGCAGCCAAGGAATGACGATGGCGAGGGGCACAGATACGCAGTATTTT.

The rearrangement joins TRBV27 to TRBJ1-6; maybe TRBD1 (5 bases). The CDR3 spans 17 residues. Trimming took 5 bases from V and 3 from J, leaving 17 bases between them. CDR1 and CDR2 from the germline V gene are MNHEY and SMNVEV (reference sequence). The DNA of the CDR3 is TGTGCCAGCAGTCCGGGAGAGGGGCGATACTATAATTCACCCCTCCACTTT. It translates to CASSPGEGRYYNSPLHF.

This sequence joins TRBV6-4 and TRBJ2-1; unclear D gene. The CDR3 spans 13 residues. Germline V lookup: CDR1 MRHNA, CDR2 SNTAGT. The germline V and J ends were trimmed by 5 bases and 5 bases, with 10 bases remaining between them. Here the CDR3 reads CASSPTVNNEQFF. As DNA, the CDR3 is TGTGCCAGCAGTCCCACAGTAAACAATGAGCAGTTCTTC.

This clone was seen only once. V usage is TRBV30 and J usage is TRBJ1-5; 8 bases match TRBD1. J lost 6 bases, V lost 5 bases, and 6 bases had no gene match. The germline CDR1 and CDR2 sequences are GTSNPN and SVGIG (reference sequence). CDR3 length: 13 amino acids. The CDR3 bases are TGTGCCTGGGCCGACAGGGGTGGTCAGCCCCAGCATTTT. Protein sequence: CAWADRGGQPQHF.

The count of this clone is one. CDR3 bases: TGTGCCAGCAGCTTAGTGGGGTCTAGCGGCCTCCGAGAGCAGTTCTTC. It translates to CASSLVGSSGLREQFF. V usage is TRBV7-2 and J usage is TRBJ2-1; the match to TRBD2 covers 7 bases. The CDR3 extends over 16 amino acids. V was pared by 1 base and J by 10 bases, with 13 bases of the junction left unmatched. Germline lookup yields CDR1 SGHTA and CDR2 FQGNSA.

This clone was recorded once. The rearrangement links TRBV2 to TRBJ1-2, with TRBD1 identical over 8 bases. This CDR3 contains 13 residues. The V segment lost 5 bases and the J segment 6 bases; nucleotides outside the gene matches: 5. Germline loops: CDR1 SNHLY, CDR2 FYNNEI. The chain's CDR3 is CASSRDRRNGYTF. CDR3 sequence (DNA): TGTGCCAGCAGTAGGGACAGGCGAAATGGCTACACCTTC.

This clone was observed once. The chain combines TRBV14 with TRBJ2-7, with D possibly matching TRBD2 (6 bases). This CDR3 has 15 amino acids. V lost 1 base and J 6 bases, leaving 16 bases between the germline ends. Germline lookup yields CDR1 SGHDN and CDR2 FVKESK. CDR3 nucleotides: TGTGCCAGCAGCCAAGCCGTGGGACTCCTCGGCGAGCAGTACTTC. Its translation: CASSQAVGLLGEQYF.

This chain links TRBV7-9 with TRBJ1-2; D is ambiguous. The CDR3 extends over 14 amino acids. V shed 3 bases and J shed 6 bases, with 14 bases lying between them. Germline V CDR1 and CDR2: SEHNR, FQNEAQ (reference sequence). The chain's CDR3 is CASSLANRFDGYTF. The DNA for the CDR3 is TGTGCCAGCAGCTTGGCGAACAGATTCGATGGCTACACCTTC.

At least ten counts were recorded for this clone. This chain links TRBV6-6 with TRBJ1-1, with D possibly matching TRBD1 (5 bases). The CDR3 is made up of 15 amino acids. V was clipped by 6 bases and J by 1 base, with 15 bases between them. CDR1 and CDR2 from the germline V gene are MNHNY and SVGAGI (reference sequence). DNA for the CDR3: TGTGCCAGCAGCTCAAAGACAGCTAGGAACACTGAAGCTTTCTTT. It codes for CASSSKTARNTEAFF.

This clone was picked up a small number of times. V gene TRBV12-5 combines with J gene TRBJ2-5; 7 bases are shared with TRBD1. The V and J ends lost 6 bases and 1 base, in that order; junction bases with no gene match: 8. The CDR3 covers 15 residues. Germline V CDR1 and CDR2: LGHNT, FRNRAP. This CDR3 is CASGYDRAGQETQYF. For the CDR3, the DNA is TGTGCTAGTGGCTATGACAGGGCGGGCCAAGAGACCCAGTACTTC. Full variable domain (missing parts from reference TRBV12-5 and TRBJ2-5): DARVTQTPRHKVTEMGQEVTMRCQPILGHNTVFWYRQTMMQGLELLAYFRNRAPLDDSGMPKDRFSAEMPDATLATLKIQPSEPRDSAVYFCASGYDRAGQETQYFGPGTRLLVL.

V is TRBV7-9 and J is TRBJ2-1; 9 bases map to TRBD1. V was pared by 5 bases and J by 6 bases, with 11 bases of the junction left unmatched. The CDR3 length is 16 residues. Germline V gene sequence: CDR1 SEHNR, CDR2 FQNEAQ (reference sequence). CDR3 DNA sequence: TGTGCCAGCAGCGGGAGAGCCGGGACAGGGACCAATGAGCAGTTCTTC. It is translated as CASSGRAGTGTNEQFF.

The chain joins TRBV18 to TRBJ2-3; 11 bases map to TRBD2. V trimming: 2 bases; J trimming: 3 bases; junction bases outside the gene matches: 1. Germline values: CDR1 KGHSH, CDR2 LQKENI. The CDR3 runs to 15 residues. CDR3 region: CASSPGTSGTDTQYF. CDR3 in DNA: TGTGCCAGCTCACCAGGGACTAGCGGAACAGATACGCAGTATTTT.